These 23 T cell receptor beta chains came from one sample sequenced in a study of blood T cell repertoires in COVID-19. Here immunoSEQ multiplex PCR was the method, and the copy in TCRdb shows in-frame clones only, minus some. The sample includes 100,000 to 150,000 clones, approximately 81% of them seen just once. Input material: peripheral blood. Receptors were obtained from a man aged 60-69 years with acute or convalescent COVID-19.

The gene calls are TRBV7-2 and TRBJ1-1; 7 bases map to TRBD1. CDR1 is SGHTA and CDR2 is FQGNSA in the germline V gene. The CDR3 spans 14 residues. Trimming at V came to 5 bases and at J to 4 bases, leaving 7 bases not matched to a gene. The CDR3 DNA is TGTGCCAGCAGCACATCGACAGGGACCACTGAAGCTTTCTTT. It is translated as CASSTSTGTTEAFF.

This clone was found a few times. The rearrangement joins TRBV7-2 to TRBJ1-1, with D perhaps matching TRBD1 (6 bases). V was clipped by 4 bases and J by 2 bases, with 14 bases between them. Germline assignment: CDR1 SGHTA and CDR2 FQGNSA. This CDR3 comprises 15 residues. CDR3 sequence (DNA): TGTGCCAGCAGCTGGGGAGGGGGGACAAACACTGAAGCTTTCTTT. Protein: CASSWGGGTNTEAFF.

CDR3 sequence reads: CASRQGWNQETQYF. The CDR3 DNA reads TGTGCCAGTAGACAGGGGTGGAATCAAGAGACCCAGTACTTC. The V and J genes are TRBV19 and TRBJ2-5, with 7 bases that match TRBD1. J lost 2 bases, V lost 6 bases, and 6 bases had no gene match. The germline gives CDR1 LNHDA, CDR2 SQIVND (reference sequence). This CDR3 is built from 14 residues.

The chain joins TRBV25-1 to TRBJ1-1, with D possibly TRBD1 on 5 matching bases. The CDR3 has 14 amino acids. Trimming stripped 5 bases from V and 5 bases from J, with 15 bases between. Germline CDR1 is MGHDK and CDR2 is SYGVNS. This chain's CDR3 is CASSPPGGWTEAFF. CDR3 in DNA: TGTGCCAGCAGTCCCCCGGGGGGTTGGACTGAAGCTTTCTTT.

The rearrangement links TRBV11-2 to TRBJ1-1, with TRBD1 as a possible D gene (5 bases). This CDR3 has 13 residues. Trimming took 1 base from V and 10 from J, leaving 13 bases between them. Germline V gene data show CDR1 as SGHAT and CDR2 as FQNNGV. CDR3 coding DNA: TGTGCCAGCAGCTTAGGACAGTATGACCGAGCTTTCTTT. Translated: CASSLGQYDRAFF.

The chain couples TRBV7-8 to TRBJ2-2, with TRBD2 as a possible D gene (5 bases). This CDR3 has 13 amino acids. Trimming left V 7 bases short and J 6 bases short, with 12 bases between. The germline CDR1 and CDR2 sequences are SGHVS and FQNEAQ. CDR3 sequence: CASTGKGPGELFF. The CDR3 DNA reads as TGTGCCAGCACGGGAAAAGGGCCCGGGGAGCTGTTTTTT.

CDR3: CASTGDRVEGYTF. The CDR3 bases are TGTGCCAGCACGGGGGACAGGGTCGAAGGCTACACCTTC. The V call is TRBV6-5, the J call TRBJ1-2; 9 positions agree with TRBD1. Germline CDR1 and CDR2: MNHEY and SVGAGI. The CDR3 totals 13 residues. The trim removed 7 bases at V and 8 bases at J, leaving 8 bases unmatched.

V usage is TRBV27 and J usage is TRBJ2-5, with 7 bases matching TRBD1. From germline, CDR1 is MNHEY and CDR2 SMNVEV (reference sequence). The CDR3 is made up of 14 amino acids. The V gene end was trimmed by 7 bases and the J gene end by 14 bases; junction bases not matched to a gene: 19. In nucleotides, the CDR3 is TGTGCCAGCATTCCATCTGGTTCGGGACAGCCTTTTTACTTC. Protein: CASIPSGSGQPFYF.

Concerning this clone itself: In the same sample, other DNA sequences code for this CDR3. The V and J genes are TRBV6-5 and TRBJ1-2, with 8 positions matching TRBD1. The V gene's germline CDR1 is MNHEY and CDR2 SVGAGI. V gave up 6 bases and J gave up 4 bases; unmatched junction bases: 7. The CDR3 contains 14 residues. Here the CDR3 reads CASSPGQGGYGYTF. In DNA, the CDR3 is TGTGCCAGCAGCCCCGGACAGGGTGGCTATGGCTACACCTTC.

The chain employs TRBV23-1 and TRBJ2-4, with D maybe TRBD1 (6 bases). TRBV23-1 is an ORF, and what it does is uncertain. This CDR3 spans 19 amino acids. V gave up 2 bases and J gave up 0 bases, with 20 bases separating them. The CDR3 is CASSQHFFTGQRAKNIQYF. The CDR3 region has the DNA TGCGCCAGCAGTCAACATTTTTTCACGGGACAACGAGCCAAAAACATTCAGTACTTC.

The chain uses TRBV7-3 and TRBJ2-1, with D possibly being TRBD2 (6 bases). The CDR3 is 15 residues long. The V end lost 2 bases, the J end lost 7 bases, and 15 bases lay between the germline ends. Germline values: CDR1 SGHTA, CDR2 FQGTGA. CDR3 nucleotides: TGTGCCAGCAGCTTATATCGGGGCGGGGCAAATGAGCAGTTCTTC. Amino acid sequence: CASSLYRGGANEQFF.

Only a few counts were recorded for this clone. The chain employs TRBV2 and TRBJ2-5; 8 nucleotides agree with TRBD1. Trimming cost V 5 bases and J 5 bases; bases outside gene matches: 10. This CDR3 spans 15 amino acids. Looked up from germline, CDR1 is SNHLY and CDR2 is FYNNEI. DNA for the CDR3: TGTGCCAGCAGTTCTACAGGGGGATCTAGGGAGACCCAGTACTTC. It yields the protein CASSSTGGSRETQYF.

The rearrangement joins TRBV25-1 to TRBJ1-1; TRBD1 matches at 9 bases. Germline V CDR1 and CDR2: MGHDK, SYGVNS. CDR3 size: 17 residues. V dropped 3 bases and J dropped 1; count of bases not matched to a gene: 9. CDR3 nucleotides: TGTGCCAGCAGTGATACAGGGGGCTCTGTGGAGAACACTGAAGCTTTCTTT. It encodes CASSDTGGSVENTEAFF.

The rearrangement links TRBV4-2 to TRBJ2-1; tentative D call: TRBD1 (5 bases). This CDR3 region has 16 residues. Germline CDR1 LGHNA, CDR2 YNFKEQ. V was shortened by 1 base and J by 6 bases, with 16 bases between the two germline ends. The CDR3 reads CASSQVGSRRGNEQFF. The CDR3 DNA reads as TGTGCCAGCAGCCAAGTTGGCTCCCGTAGGGGCAATGAGCAGTTCTTC.

The genes are TRBV2 and TRBJ1-3; the match to TRBD1 covers 9 bases. Trimming at V came to 6 bases and at J to 9 bases, leaving 12 bases not matched to a gene. The CDR3 covers 15 residues. The germline CDR1 and CDR2 sequences are SNHLY and FYNNEI. CDR3 region: CASSRQDRGLGTIYF. In DNA, the CDR3 is TGTGCCAGCAGCCGACAGGACAGGGGCCTCGGCACCATATATTTT.

V gene TRBV4-1 combines with J gene TRBJ2-7; D might be TRBD2 (6 bases). The length of the CDR3 is 13 residues. V lost 1 base and J 5 bases, leaving 9 bases between the germline ends. CDR1 is MGHRA, CDR2 YSYEKL, per germline. The CDR3 protein is CASSQAPSDEQYF. The CDR3 nucleotides read TGCGCCAGCAGCCAAGCCCCTAGCGACGAGCAGTACTTC.

This clone was detected ten times or more. V gene TRBV6-6 combines with J gene TRBJ2-2; D is perhaps TRBD2 (5 bases). CDR1 and CDR2 from the germline V gene are MNHNY and SVGAGI (reference sequence). The CDR3 length is 13 residues. V was trimmed by 7 bases and J by 5 bases, leaving 11 bases between them. Here the CDR3 reads CASNRRGTGELFF. The CDR3 nucleotides read TGTGCCAGCAATAGAAGAGGGACCGGGGAGCTGTTTTTT.

The chain is built from TRBV7-9 and TRBJ2-2; 7 positions match TRBD2. With V trimmed by 5 bases and J by 1 base, 13 bases remained unmatched. Per the germline V gene, CDR1 is SEHNR and CDR2 is FQNEAQ (reference sequence). CDR3 length: 18 amino acids. DNA for the CDR3: TGTGCCAGCAGCAATGCCTTTGGACTAGTTGGGAACACCGGGGAGCTGTTTTTT. Its protein product is CASSNAFGLVGNTGELFF.

The J gene is TRBJ2-1, the V gene TRBV6-6; weak D call: TRBD2 (6 bases). In germline, CDR1 is MNHNY, CDR2 SVGAGI (reference sequence). The CDR3 has 16 amino acids. V lost 0 bases and J lost 2, with 11 bases in between. The CDR3 loop is CASSYSAEGPYNEQFF. DNA for the CDR3: TGTGCCAGCAGTTACTCCGCGGAGGGCCCCTACAATGAGCAGTTCTTC.

This chain joins TRBV9 and TRBJ2-7; no reliable D call. Germline values: CDR1 SGDLS, CDR2 YYNGEE. The V end was cut by 1 base, the J end by 2 bases, with 10 bases between. The CDR3 is made up of 14 amino acids. The CDR3 nucleotides read TGTGCCAGCAGCGTACACAGCAAGACCTACGAGCAGTACTTC. Translation gives CASSVHSKTYEQYF.

The V and J genes are TRBV10-2 and TRBJ2-2; a possible D gene is TRBD2 (5 bases). V was shortened by 7 bases and J by 3 bases, with 18 bases between the two germline ends. Germline V gene sequence: CDR1 WSHSY, CDR2 SAAADI. This CDR3 has 16 residues. The CDR3 DNA is TGCGCCAGCACCCTTTGGAGGCGAACCGACACCGGGGAGCTGTTTTTT. Translation gives CASTLWRRTDTGELFF.

This clone has just one count. For the CDR3, the DNA is TGTGCCAGCAGTCCCGATCGAGACTTCTATGGCTACACCTTC. Protein: CASSPDRDFYGYTF. The chain has TRBV6-5 and TRBJ1-2; no clear D. Germline loops: CDR1 MNHEY, CDR2 SVGAGI. The CDR3 length is 14 residues. V lost 5 bases and J lost 4, with 14 bases in between.

A single count supports this clone. The chain has TRBV11-2 and TRBJ2-5; 7 nucleotides line up with TRBD1. V gave up 1 base and J gave up 2 bases; unmatched junction bases: 7. CDR1 is SGHAT, CDR2 FQNNGV, per germline. The CDR3 spans 16 residues. The CDR3 reads CASSLGTGVQQETQYF. The CDR3 DNA sequence: TGTGCCAGCAGCTTAGGGACAGGTGTCCAACAAGAGACCCAGTACTTC.